This TCR beta chain was recorded in a study of breast tumors, draining lymph nodes, adjacent tissues (dated by TCRdb to 2016 to 2017). Background for the entire study: Breast cancer patients provided tumor, adjacent nontumor tissue and axillary lymph nodes, and the study compared the TCR beta repertoires across these three sources. The study was designed to assess the relationships and possible T-cell exchange between tumor, surrounding tissue and draining lymph node repertoires in human breast cancer.

The investigation overall reported the following: In luminal-like breast cancer, tumor and nontumor tissue repertoires resembled each other significantly more than in basal-like breast cancer. The conclusion that tumor T cells originate in lymph nodes was framed as consistent with a hypothesis rather than directly demonstrated. The data were considered consistent with the idea that most tumor T cells come from the lymph node and then expand in tumor tissue. T-cell repertoire diversity in tumors was found to be lower than in lymph nodes but higher than in nontumor tissue, and preferential V and J gene usage was observed.

Spanning cysteine to phenylalanine, the CDR3 consists of 15 amino acids. Only CDR3 DNA is held: 45 bases, read in frame from base 1. Via the germline V gene (reference sequence), CDR1 is LNHDA and CDR2 SQIVND. Lymph node samples were obtained from the axillary draining lymph nodes of breast cancer patients. A remark on this clonotype: Its antigen remains undetermined. A much larger clone is a single base away; this may be a read error.

The run used an Illumina HiSeq 2000. TCR beta chain libraries were generated by multiplex PCR amplification. High-throughput sequencing was used to analyze the amplified TCR beta chain products. Starting from the raw public reads, TCRdb applied fastp trimming at Q25, assembled clones with MiXCR and retained in-frame beta chains. One record per CDR3 amino acid sequence lists the most common genes and DNA. This sample has around 190,000 distinct CDR3 sequences in its table, and 30% to 35% of those were observed once. The top ten hold approximately 4.2% of the sample. The sequence was obtained from a female donor with breast cancer. Some clones in this sample may be carry-over from other donors' samples. The chain is made from TRBV19 and TRBJ2-7; 10 central nucleotides agree with TRBD1. The source material was axillary lymph node tissue. The base sequence is TGTGCCAGTGGTATATCCGGGACAGGGGTGGACGAGCAGTACTTC. It translates to CASGISGTGVDEQYF.